This T cell receptor (beta chain) was retrieved from a study of T cell clonality in common variable immunodeficiency. This clone has a count of ten or more. Its target is unknown. The junction departs from germline at one end; a sequencing error may be responsible. The missing CDR3 end, 3 residues past where the read stops, is filled in from the germline J gene. Clones were sequenced by immunoSEQ multiplex PCR, and TCRdb holds only the in-frame ones, with some missing. The sample yields over 30,000 clones, without any singletons. General study points: CVID patient heterogeneity limited repertoire-clinical complication correlations.

Germline CDR1 SQVTM, CDR2 ANQGSEA. The CDR3 is 13 amino acids. Sequenced material: peripheral blood mononuclear cells. V usage is TRBV29-1 and J usage is TRBJ1-2; tentative D call: TRBD1 (6 bases). This TCR was sampled from a person aged 18 to 70 in good health. This CDR3 reads CSVDLTGGYGYTF. The part of the CDR3 DNA that was read is TGCAGTGTTGACTTGACAGGCGGCTATGGC.